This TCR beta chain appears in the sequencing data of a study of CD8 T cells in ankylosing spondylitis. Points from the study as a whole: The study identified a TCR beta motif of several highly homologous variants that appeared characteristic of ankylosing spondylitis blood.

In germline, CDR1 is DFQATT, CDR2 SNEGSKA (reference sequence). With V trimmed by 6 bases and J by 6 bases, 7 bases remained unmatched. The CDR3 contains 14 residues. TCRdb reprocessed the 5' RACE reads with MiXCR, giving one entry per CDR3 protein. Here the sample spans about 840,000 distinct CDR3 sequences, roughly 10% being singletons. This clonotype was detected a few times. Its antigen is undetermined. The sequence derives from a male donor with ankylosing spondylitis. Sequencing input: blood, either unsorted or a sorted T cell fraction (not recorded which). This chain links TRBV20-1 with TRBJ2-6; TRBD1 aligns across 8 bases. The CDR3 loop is CSAAQGVAANVLTF. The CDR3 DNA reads TGCAGTGCAGCACAGGGGGTCGCGGCCAACGTCCTGACTTTC.